This is a list of T cell receptor beta chains from one sample in a study of CD8 T cells in ankylosing spondylitis. One entry per CDR3 protein, called by TCRdb with MiXCR from the 5' RACE reads. The repertoire holds approximately 350,000 distinct CDR3 sequences, with 20% to 25% as singletons. Sequencing input: blood, either unsorted or a sorted T cell fraction (not recorded which). Receptors were obtained from a male donor with ankylosing spondylitis or in good health (not recorded which). The CDR3 runs from the conserved cysteine through the conserved F or W. The D gene is left open where the match is weak. Some rows mark clone size as missing; the rest say once, few, many or name a class of expanded clone.

V	D	size	J	DNA	CDR3
TRBV2	TRBD2	.	TRBJ2-1	TGTGCCAGCAGCGGGGGGACCCGATACAATGAGCAGTTCTTC	CASSGGTRYNEQFF
TRBV5-1	TRBD1	.	TRBJ2-5	TGCGCCAGCAGCTTGGGAGGGACAGGGAAAGGGCCGATCCAAGAGACCCAGTACTTC	CASSLGGTGKGPIQETQYF
TRBV27	.	.	TRBJ2-1	TGTGCCAGCAGTTTATCAGCCAGGGGCCATGAGCAGTTCTTC	CASSLSARGHEQFF
TRBV6-2/TRBV6-3	.	.	TRBJ2-1	TGTGCCAGCAGTGGGTTGGGGGGGGCGTACAATGAGCAGTTCTTC	CASSGLGGAYNEQFF
TRBV7-6	TRBD1	once	TRBJ2-5	TGTGCCAGCAACCAGGACAGGGCGGTGGAGACCCAGTACTTC	CASNQDRAVETQYF
TRBV29-1	.	.	TRBJ2-7	TGCAGCGTTGAGCGCAGCGAACCCTACGAGCAGTACTTC	CSVERSEPYEQYF
TRBV29-1	TRBD2	few	TRBJ2-7	TGCAGCGTTTTTCTAGCGGGGGAGTACGAGCAGTACTTC	CSVFLAGEYEQYF
TRBV11-2	TRBD2	once	TRBJ2-7	TGTGCCAGCAGCTACTTAGCGGGCGACTCCTACGAGCAGTACTTC	CASSYLAGDSYEQYF
TRBV28	TRBD1	.	TRBJ2-5	TGTGCCAGCAGGTCAGGGGGCTGGGGAAGCGAGACCCAGTACTTC	CASRSGGWGSETQYF
TRBV6-5	.	.	TRBJ1-2	TGTGCCAGCAGTTACTCGAGCCCCGGGGAATATGGCTACACCTTC	CASSYSSPGEYGYTF
TRBV7-9	.	.	TRBJ2-7	TGTGCCAGCAGCTTAGCTCCAGAGGGAAGCTACGAGCAGTACTTC	CASSLAPEGSYEQYF
TRBV20-1	.	few	TRBJ2-7	TGCAGTGCTATACCTTACGAGCAGTACTTC	CSAIPYEQYF
TRBV12-3/TRBV12-4	.	few	TRBJ1-6	TGTGCCAGCAGCCCGCCCCTCCACTTT	CASSPPLHF
TRBV4-1	.	.	TRBJ2-1	TGCGCCAGCAGCCAAGTCCCCGGGTGGGTTGAGCAGTTCTTC	CASSQVPGWVEQFF
TRBV20-1	.	.	TRBJ2-7	TGCAGTGCTAGCGCCGAGCAGTACTTC	CSASAEQYF
TRBV7-9	.	.	TRBJ2-1	TGTGCCAGCAGCCCGTGGGGGGTGAGCAATGAGCAGTTCTTC	CASSPWGVSNEQFF
TRBV4-1	.	many	TRBJ2-5	TGCGCCAGCAGCCAGTCCGGAGAGACCCAGTACTTC	CASSQSGETQYF
TRBV7-8	.	few	TRBJ1-6	TGTGCCAGCAGCCCATGGCCTTCGCCGAATTCACCCCTCCACTTT	CASSPWPSPNSPLHF
TRBV12-3/TRBV12-4	TRBD1	few	TRBJ2-7	TGTGCCAGCAGCCCGACAGGGCCCCACGAGCAGTACTTC	CASSPTGPHEQYF
TRBV12-3/TRBV12-4	TRBD2	.	TRBJ2-1	TGTGCCAGCAGAACGGGGGGGAGCTCCTACAATGAGCAGTTCTTC	CASRTGGSSYNEQFF
TRBV6-2/TRBV6-3	TRBD1	few	TRBJ2-1	TGTGCCAGCAGTTACTCTCGGGACAGGGGGGGAAATGAGCAGTTCTTC	CASSYSRDRGGNEQFF
TRBV28	TRBD2	few	TRBJ2-3	TGTGCCAGCATGGAGCTAGCGGGGACGAGCACAGATACGCAGTATTTT	CASMELAGTSTDTQYF
TRBV12-3/TRBV12-4	TRBD1	few	TRBJ1-1	TGTGCCAGCAGTTTCACCGGGACAGGGACTGAAGCTTTCTTT	CASSFTGTGTEAFF
TRBV27	.	few	TRBJ2-1	TGTGCCAGCAATGGCCTTCTCGGTTCCTACAATGAGCAGTTCTTC	CASNGLLGSYNEQFF
TRBV28	.	.	TRBJ2-5	TGTGCCAGCAGTCGGGTCCGGGGGGCCGGCGAGACCCAGTACTTC	CASSRVRGAGETQYF